The present T cell receptor (beta chain) was sequenced within a study of sequential checkpoint blockade in melanoma. Germline lookup yields CDR1 LGHNA and CDR2 YNFKEQ. The CDR3 covers 16 residues. Trimming cost V 0 bases and J 2 bases; bases outside gene matches: 1. Only in-frame clones appear in the TCRdb table, and some are missing; sequencing was by immunoSEQ multiplex PCR. The sample carries about 17,000 clones, roughly 71% recorded once. Treatment specified: randomized to nivolumab then ipilimumab (arm A) or the reverse (arm B). Sorted cells were live CD3+CD8+, lacking CD19 and CD56, from PBMCs. The table lists this clone with a count of one.

This TCR came from a human donor with melanoma. The chain joins TRBV4-2 to TRBJ1-3; 10 nucleotides agree with TRBD1. Sequenced here: CD8+ T cells sorted from blood (inferred from file names), sampled from a patient given nivolumab and ipilimumab in sequence. The CDR3 region has the DNA TGTGCCAGCAGCCAAGAGGGACAGGGGCCTGGAAACACCATATATTTT. Amino acids: CASSQEGQGPGNTIYF.